The following is a T cell receptor (beta chain) sequence with its context. V was clipped by 0 bases and J by 14 bases, with 20 bases between them. Germline lookup yields CDR1 GTSNPN and CDR2 SVGIG (reference sequence). The CDR3 covers 15 residues. The sample originates from a study of T cell changes during pregnancy in multiple sclerosis. This table comes from immunoSEQ multiplex PCR, and its TCRdb copy is limited to in-frame clones, with some not included. The sample lists some 37,000 clones; approximately 90% were seen once. Sequencing used CD4+ T cells from peripheral blood mononuclear cells, obtained in the first trimester of pregnancy. V usage is TRBV30 and J usage is TRBJ1-6, with D possibly TRBD1 on 6 matching bases. The origin of this receptor is a female donor with multiple sclerosis, enrolled in a pregnancy study. CDR3 region: CAWSVEGGLLTTLHF. In DNA form, the CDR3 reads TGTGCCTGGAGTGTAGAAGGGGGTCTGCTTACGACCCTCCACTTT.